Listed below are T cell receptor beta chains from one sample, sequenced in a study of CD8+ T cells in alopecia areata. Only in-frame clones appear in the TCRdb table, and some are missing; sequencing was by immunoSEQ multiplex PCR. The sample lists hundreds of thousands of clones; over 45% were seen once. The sequencing used CD4+ T cells sorted from blood, collected at week 24, from a patient treated with tofacitinib. All receptors come from a human donor with alopecia areata. Both conserved end residues are part of each CDR3. D genes are given only for firm matches. Only some rows state a clone size, as once, few, many or a class for expanded clones.

v_call: TRBV5-6
clone_size: -
j_call: TRBJ2-7
d_call: TRBD1
cdr3_aa: CASRAETGAYEQYF
cdr3_nt: TGTGCCAGCAGGGCCGAGACAGGGGCCTACGAGCAGTACTTC

v_call: TRBV20-1
clone_size: -
j_call: TRBJ1-2
d_call: -
cdr3_aa: CSAMSGGGYTF
cdr3_nt: TGCAGTGCTATGTCCGGAGGTGGCTACACCTTC

v_call: TRBV6-4
clone_size: few
j_call: TRBJ1-1
d_call: TRBD1
cdr3_aa: CASSDRVGTGVTEAFF
cdr3_nt: TGTGCCAGCAGTGACCGGGTAGGGACAGGGGTCACTGAAGCTTTCTTT

v_call: TRBV18
clone_size: few
j_call: TRBJ1-5
d_call: -
cdr3_aa: CASSPYPENNQPQHF
cdr3_nt: TGTGCCAGCTCACCATACCCAGAGAACAATCAGCCCCAGCATTTT

v_call: TRBV5-1
clone_size: -
j_call: TRBJ1-4
d_call: -
cdr3_aa: CASSRTDSNEKLFF
cdr3_nt: TGCGCCAGCAGCCGTACCGACAGTAATGAAAAACTGTTTTTT

v_call: TRBV30
clone_size: -
j_call: TRBJ1-6
d_call: -
cdr3_aa: CAWDTGIYNSPLHF
cdr3_nt: TGTGCCTGGGACACAGGGATTTATAATTCACCCCTCCACTTT

v_call: TRBV7-3
clone_size: -
j_call: TRBJ2-3
d_call: -
cdr3_aa: CASSLTAAVGTDTQYF
cdr3_nt: TGTGCCAGCAGCTTAACCGCAGCGGTCGGCACAGATACGCAGTATTTT

v_call: TRBV5-4
clone_size: few
j_call: TRBJ2-3
d_call: -
cdr3_aa: CASSSSRADTQYF
cdr3_nt: TGTGCCAGCAGCTCCTCTCGGGCAGATACGCAGTATTTT

v_call: TRBV7-9
clone_size: -
j_call: TRBJ1-5
d_call: -
cdr3_aa: CASSGPGQGIYQPQHF
cdr3_nt: TGTGCCAGCAGCGGCCCGGGGCAGGGAATTTATCAGCCCCAGCATTTT

v_call: TRBV29-1
clone_size: -
j_call: TRBJ1-5
d_call: -
cdr3_aa: CSVAGIDQPQHF
cdr3_nt: TGCAGCGTTGCTGGGATAGATCAGCCCCAGCATTTT

v_call: TRBV19
clone_size: -
j_call: TRBJ1-1
d_call: -
cdr3_aa: CASWAGSEAFF
cdr3_nt: TGTGCCAGTTGGGCAGGGTCCGAAGCTTTCTTT

v_call: TRBV2
clone_size: -
j_call: TRBJ2-5
d_call: TRBD1
cdr3_aa: CAGDRVQETQYF
cdr3_nt: TGTGCCGGAGACAGGGTCCAAGAGACCCAGTACTTC

v_call: TRBV10-3
clone_size: -
j_call: TRBJ2-7
d_call: TRBD2
cdr3_aa: CAISGARVGGAFYEQYF
cdr3_nt: TGTGCCATCAGTGGAGCCAGGGTGGGAGGGGCCTTCTACGAGCAGTACTTC

v_call: TRBV7-9
clone_size: -
j_call: TRBJ1-1
d_call: -
cdr3_aa: CASSSTLLNTEAFF
cdr3_nt: TGTGCCAGCAGCTCCACTTTACTGAACACTGAAGCTTTCTTT

v_call: TRBV6-6
clone_size: -
j_call: TRBJ2-5
d_call: -
cdr3_aa: CATAVQETQYF
cdr3_nt: TGTGCCACCGCAGTACAAGAGACCCAGTACTTC

v_call: TRBV25-1
clone_size: -
j_call: TRBJ2-7
d_call: -
cdr3_aa: CATAGLREQYF
cdr3_nt: TGTGCCACGGCAGGGCTGAGGGAGCAGTACTTC

v_call: TRBV6-6
clone_size: -
j_call: TRBJ2-3
d_call: -
cdr3_aa: CASSPSTYDAQYF
cdr3_nt: TGTGCCAGCAGCCCTTCGACGTACGATGCGCAGTATTTT

v_call: TRBV30
clone_size: few
j_call: TRBJ1-5
d_call: -
cdr3_aa: CAWNLQGRVNQPQHF
cdr3_nt: TGTGCCTGGAACTTACAGGGTCGGGTCAATCAGCCCCAGCATTTT

v_call: TRBV25-1
clone_size: -
j_call: TRBJ1-1
d_call: -
cdr3_aa: CASSEFDGGGNTEAFF
cdr3_nt: TGTGCCAGCAGTGAATTCGACGGGGGCGGGAACACTGAAGCTTTCTTT

v_call: TRBV5-1
clone_size: -
j_call: TRBJ1-1
d_call: -
cdr3_aa: CASSWEGATEAFF
cdr3_nt: TGCGCCAGCAGCTGGGAGGGAGCGACTGAAGCTTTCTTT

v_call: TRBV9
clone_size: few
j_call: TRBJ1-3
d_call: -
cdr3_aa: CASSARDRPAGNTIYF
cdr3_nt: TGTGCCAGCAGCGCACGAGACAGGCCTGCTGGAAACACCATATATTTT

v_call: TRBV29-1
clone_size: -
j_call: TRBJ1-2
d_call: TRBD1
cdr3_aa: CSVLNPGQGASGYTF
cdr3_nt: TGCAGCGTACTAAACCCGGGACAGGGGGCATCTGGCTACACCTTC

v_call: TRBV30
clone_size: -
j_call: TRBJ1-1
d_call: TRBD1
cdr3_aa: CAWSVPDRGNTEAFF
cdr3_nt: TGTGCCTGGAGTGTACCGGACAGGGGGAACACTGAAGCTTTCTTT

v_call: TRBV28
clone_size: -
j_call: TRBJ2-7
d_call: -
cdr3_aa: CASSLTSGREQYF
cdr3_nt: TGTGCCAGCAGTCTGACAAGTGGGCGCGAGCAGTACTTC

v_call: TRBV6-6
clone_size: -
j_call: TRBJ2-2
d_call: -
cdr3_aa: CASGPLAAGELFF
cdr3_nt: TGTGCCAGCGGCCCACTAGCCGCCGGGGAGCTGTTTTTT

v_call: TRBV28
clone_size: -
j_call: TRBJ1-2
d_call: -
cdr3_aa: CASSPTLNYGYTF
cdr3_nt: TGTGCCAGCAGCCCGACACTAAACTATGGCTACACCTTC

v_call: TRBV29-1
clone_size: few
j_call: TRBJ1-1
d_call: -
cdr3_aa: CSVDPEGGVSSEAFF
cdr3_nt: TGCAGCGTGGACCCAGAGGGAGGGGTGTCGTCCGAAGCTTTCTTT

v_call: TRBV19
clone_size: -
j_call: TRBJ2-1
d_call: -
cdr3_aa: CASSTPGGPSSSEQFF
cdr3_nt: TGTGCCAGTAGTACCCCTGGGGGCCCCTCTAGTAGTGAGCAGTTCTTC

v_call: TRBV28
clone_size: few
j_call: TRBJ1-4
d_call: TRBD1
cdr3_aa: CASSFPGTANEKLFF
cdr3_nt: TGTGCCAGCAGTTTCCCCGGGACAGCAAATGAAAAACTGTTTTTT